These 7 T cell receptor beta chains were all obtained from the same sample, sequenced in a study of blood T cell repertoires in COVID-19. The assay was immunoSEQ multiplex PCR, and TCRdb's table has in-frame clones only and misses some. The sample lists 70,000 to 95,000 clones; roughly 92% were seen once. Material: peripheral blood. All receptors derive from a woman between 55 and 75 years old with active COVID-19.

This clone was counted between two and nine times. The chain couples TRBV7-6 to TRBJ2-1; the match to TRBD1 covers 7 bases. The CDR3 runs to 13 residues. Germline values: CDR1 SGHVS, CDR2 FNYEAQ. The V segment lost 0 bases and the J segment 9 bases; nucleotides outside the gene matches: 2. CDR3 amino acids: CASSLAQGSEQFF. In DNA form, the CDR3 reads TGTGCCAGCAGCTTAGCACAGGGGAGTGAGCAGTTCTTC. The full variable domain, with the rest looked up from reference TRBV7-6 and TRBJ2-1, is GAGVSQSPRYKVTKRGQDVALRCDPISGHVSLYWYRQALGQGPEFLTYFNYEAQQDKSGLPNDRFSAERPEGSISTLTIQRTEQRDSAMYRCASSLAQGSEQFFGPGTRLTVL.

The CDR3: CASSLRYRDYNEQFF. The CDR3 DNA follows: TGCGCCAGCAGCCTTCGCTACCGGGATTACAATGAGCAGTTCTTC. The chain combines TRBV4-3 with TRBJ2-1; perhaps TRBD2 as D (5 bases). V shed 4 bases and J shed 4 bases, with 14 bases lying between them. Germline values: CDR1 LGHNA, CDR2 YSLEER. The CDR3 has 15 residues.

V is TRBV6-2 or TRBV6-3 and J is TRBJ2-1; a possible D gene is TRBD2 (7 bases). CDR1 is MNHEY and CDR2 is SVGEGT in the germline V gene. The CDR3 covers 14 residues. V lost 5 bases and J 0 bases, leaving 8 bases between the germline ends. The CDR3 DNA follows: TGTGCCAGCAGTGGGGGGGCCTCCTACAATGAGCAGTTCTTC. Its translation: CASSGGASYNEQFF.

This chain uses TRBV6-6 with TRBJ1-6; 7 bases match TRBD1. The CDR3 is 21 amino acids. Per the germline V gene, CDR1 is MNHNY and CDR2 is SVGAGI (reference sequence). V lost 6 bases, J lost 1 base, and 21 bases stayed unmatched. CDR3 sequence (DNA): TGTGCCAGCAGCTCCTCCCCGGGACAGAGATCCTTGAGGTCCTATAATTCACCCCTCCACTTT. Protein: CASSSSPGQRSLRSYNSPLHF.

This chain links TRBV19 with TRBJ1-4, with D possibly TRBD1 on 5 matching bases. The CDR3 is made up of 13 amino acids. CDR1 is LNHDA and CDR2 is SQIVND in the germline V gene (reference sequence). Trimming removed 1 base at V and 8 bases at J, with 8 bases between. Here the CDR3 reads CASSIARGEKLFF. The CDR3 coding sequence is TGTGCCAGTAGTATAGCTCGGGGGGAAAAACTGTTTTTT. Supplemented by reference TRBV19 and TRBJ1-4, the full variable domain reads DGGITQSPKYLFRKEGQNVTLSCEQNLNHDAMYWYRQDPGQGLRLIYYSQIVNDFQKGDIAEGYSVSREKKESFPLTVTSAQKNPTAFYLCASSIARGEKLFFGSGTQLSVL.

The rearrangement links TRBV19 to TRBJ1-5, with D perhaps TRBD1 (6 bases). Trimming took off 3 bases at V and 4 bases at J, with 28 bases between the two ends. Germline assignment: CDR1 LNHDA and CDR2 SQIVND (reference sequence). The CDR3 is 20 residues long. This chain's CDR3 is CASSILQMTGGGTGNQPQHF. CDR3 nucleotides: TGTGCCAGTAGTATTCTCCAGATGACAGGTGGGGGTACAGGGAATCAGCCCCAGCATTTT.

This chain joins TRBV5-4 and TRBJ2-7; D gene unclear. Per germline, CDR1 SGHNT and CDR2 YYREEE (reference sequence). Deletions cut 0 bases from V and 12 bases from J, with 16 bases between. The CDR3 covers 13 residues. The CDR3 spells CASSLDEAGLGYF. The CDR3 nucleotides read TGTGCCAGCAGCTTGGACGAGGCCGGCCTGGGGTACTTC.